The 14 T cell receptor beta chains below all came from one sample that was sequenced in a study of T cells in Graves' hyperthyroidism and ophthalmopathy. The TCR beta CDR3 regions underwent amplification using RNA transcripts as the source. First-round RT-PCR of the TCR CDR3 relied on the HTBI primer set. TCRdb analysed the multiplex PCR reads with MiXCR anew, one entry per CDR3 protein. The data contain about 260,000 distinct CDR3 sequences, around 15% of them seen just once; the ten biggest clones take up around 28%. Material for sequencing was blood. All receptors derive from a woman younger than 30 with Graves' ophthalmopathy.

This clonotype was counted at least ten times. V gene TRBV5-8 combines with J gene TRBJ2-7; unclear D gene. Germline lookup yields CDR1 SGHTS and CDR2 YDEGEE. V lost 2 bases, J lost 0 bases, and 6 bases lay in between. The CDR3 is 13 amino acids. The CDR3 loop reads CASSLFDSYEQYF. CDR3 sequence (DNA): TGTGCCAGCAGCTTATTTGACTCCTACGAGCAGTACTTC.

This clonotype has just a few counts. The chain joins TRBV19 to TRBJ1-3; TRBD1 might be the D (6 bases). Trimming took 11 bases from V and 0 from J, leaving 11 bases between them. The CDR3 runs to 13 residues. CDR1 and CDR2 from the germline V gene are LNHDA and SQIVND (reference sequence). The CDR3 loop is CAGYRDSGNTIYF. DNA for the CDR3: TGTGCCGGATACAGGGACTCTGGAAACACCATATATTTT.

The J gene is TRBJ2-3, the V gene TRBV25-1; the D is unclear. CDR1 MGHDK and CDR2 SYGVNS come from the germline V gene. V dropped 5 bases and J dropped 4 bases, with 7 bases sitting between them. This CDR3 is built from 12 residues. The DNA for the CDR3 is TGTGCCAGCAGTTCTTTTGCAGATACGCAGTATTTT. This encodes CASSSFADTQYF.

The sample holds many counts of this clonotype. This rearrangement joins TRBV7-3 to TRBJ2-7; 7 bases are a match to TRBD1. CDR3 length: 13 residues. From germline, CDR1 is SGHTA and CDR2 FQGTGA. The V gene end was trimmed by 5 bases and the J gene end by 5 bases; junction bases not matched to a gene: 6. As DNA, the CDR3 is TGTGCCAGCAGCCCACAGGGGCGGGACGAGCAGTACTTC. It yields the protein CASSPQGRDEQYF.

The table lists this clonotype with many counts. The V and J genes are TRBV5-1 and TRBJ1-1; D not resolved. V lost 0 bases and J lost 7, with 10 bases in between. Germline V lookup: CDR1 SGHRS, CDR2 YFSETQ. The CDR3 has 13 amino acids. CDR3 loop: CASSLGSRDEAFF. CDR3 DNA sequence: TGCGCCAGCAGCTTGGGGTCTCGGGATGAAGCTTTCTTT.

This clonotype was observed at least ten times. The chain links TRBV7-2 to TRBJ2-5; 12 positions agree with TRBD2. Germline CDR1 reads SGHTA; CDR2 reads FQGNSA. The CDR3 contains 14 residues. Trimming at V came to 3 bases and at J to 5 bases, leaving 1 base not matched to a gene. Here the CDR3 DNA reads TGTGCCAGCAGCTTTCTAGCGGGGGGGGAGACCCAGTACTTC. Translation gives CASSFLAGGETQYF.

Comment on this clonotype: A read error is possible here, since a much larger clone lies one base away. V usage is TRBV28 and J usage is TRBJ2-1; 14 bases are a match to TRBD2. Germline V CDR1 and CDR2: MDHEN, SYDVKM. The CDR3 contains 18 residues. V was clipped by 11 bases and J by 4 bases; unmatched bases: 16. This chain's CDR3 is CAGNPTVRTSGGYNEQFF. The CDR3 DNA reads TGTGCCGGCAACCCAACGGTGAGGACTAGCGGGGGGTACAATGAGCAGTTCTTC.

This clonotype was found many times. The chain combines TRBV20-1 with TRBJ1-2; 10 nucleotides agree with TRBD1. CDR3 length: 14 residues. V was clipped by 3 bases and J by 2 bases; unmatched bases: 3. Germline V gives CDR1 DFQATT, CDR2 SNEGSKA (reference sequence). The DNA for the CDR3 is TGCAGTGCTAGCGGGACAGGGGAAAACTATGGCTACACCTTC. Its translation: CSASGTGENYGYTF.

This clonotype showed up many times. This clone may be a read error of a much larger clone one base away. V is TRBV11-2 and J is TRBJ2-3; 14 bases line up with TRBD2. This CDR3 is 17 amino acids long. Looked up from germline, CDR1 is SGHAT and CDR2 is FQNNGV. J lost 6 bases, V lost 4 bases, and 9 bases had no gene match. The CDR3 coding sequence is TGTGCCAGCAGCTCGGGACTAGCGGGAGTAATTTCCGATACGCAGTATTTT. Translating it yields CASSSGLAGVISDTQYF.

This clonotype was seen many times. CDR3 coding DNA: TGTGCCAGCCGCGGCACAGAGGGTGACTATGGCTACACCTTC. It yields the protein CASRGTEGDYGYTF. The chain is built from TRBV6-1 and TRBJ1-2, with D unresolved. The CDR3 is 14 amino acids. The germline gives CDR1 MNHNS, CDR2 SASEGT. Trimming pared 8 bases from V and 3 bases from J, leaving 16 bases between.

At least ten counts were recorded for this clonotype. The V gene is TRBV5-1, the J gene TRBJ1-3, with D maybe TRBD1 (6 bases). Looked up from germline, CDR1 is SGHRS and CDR2 is YFSETQ. The CDR3 covers 14 residues. The V end lost 4 bases, the J end lost 5 bases, and 13 bases lay between the germline ends. CDR3 coding DNA: TGCGCCAGCAGCCCCGGGGGCAGCAGAAACACCATATATTTT. Translating gives CASSPGGSRNTIYF.

Many counts were recorded for this clonotype. The chain joins TRBV25-1 to TRBJ2-2; 8 nucleotides match TRBD2. After removal of 4 bases from V and 7 bases from J, the junction contained 11 bases not matched to a gene. CDR3 length: 16 amino acids. Germline lookup yields CDR1 MGHDK and CDR2 SYGVNS. In DNA form, the CDR3 reads TGTGCCAGCAGTGGCCCGGGAGGGCCCTCGGTCGGGGAGCTGTTTTTT. It is translated as CASSGPGGPSVGELFF. The full variable domain, completed using reference TRBV25-1 and TRBJ2-2, is EADIYQTPRYLVIGTGKKITLECSQTMGHDKMYWYQQDPGMELHLIHYSYGVNSTEKGDLSSESTVSRIRTEHFPLTLESARPSHTSQYLCASSGPGGPSVGELFFGEGSRLTVL.

V and J are TRBV19 and TRBJ1-1, with 7 bases fitting TRBD1. CDR1 and CDR2 (germline): LNHDA, SQIVND (reference sequence). There are 14 residues in the CDR3. Unmatched junction bases numbered 12, after V lost 6 bases and J lost 8 bases. The CDR3 region is CASSFGQVNGEAFF. CDR3 sequence (DNA): TGTGCCAGTAGCTTCGGACAGGTGAACGGAGAAGCTTTCTTT.

This clonotype was seen ten or more times. The chain joins TRBV24-1 to TRBJ2-6; 8 bases match TRBD2. Germline V lookup: CDR1 KGHDR, CDR2 SFDVKD. There are 20 residues in the CDR3. Trimming at V came to 2 bases and at J to 0 bases, leaving 11 bases not matched to a gene. CDR3 DNA: TGTGCCACCAGTGATTCCTTAGGGGCGGGGGGTACCTCTGGGGCCAACGTCCTGACTTTC. Encoded protein: CATSDSLGAGGTSGANVLTF.